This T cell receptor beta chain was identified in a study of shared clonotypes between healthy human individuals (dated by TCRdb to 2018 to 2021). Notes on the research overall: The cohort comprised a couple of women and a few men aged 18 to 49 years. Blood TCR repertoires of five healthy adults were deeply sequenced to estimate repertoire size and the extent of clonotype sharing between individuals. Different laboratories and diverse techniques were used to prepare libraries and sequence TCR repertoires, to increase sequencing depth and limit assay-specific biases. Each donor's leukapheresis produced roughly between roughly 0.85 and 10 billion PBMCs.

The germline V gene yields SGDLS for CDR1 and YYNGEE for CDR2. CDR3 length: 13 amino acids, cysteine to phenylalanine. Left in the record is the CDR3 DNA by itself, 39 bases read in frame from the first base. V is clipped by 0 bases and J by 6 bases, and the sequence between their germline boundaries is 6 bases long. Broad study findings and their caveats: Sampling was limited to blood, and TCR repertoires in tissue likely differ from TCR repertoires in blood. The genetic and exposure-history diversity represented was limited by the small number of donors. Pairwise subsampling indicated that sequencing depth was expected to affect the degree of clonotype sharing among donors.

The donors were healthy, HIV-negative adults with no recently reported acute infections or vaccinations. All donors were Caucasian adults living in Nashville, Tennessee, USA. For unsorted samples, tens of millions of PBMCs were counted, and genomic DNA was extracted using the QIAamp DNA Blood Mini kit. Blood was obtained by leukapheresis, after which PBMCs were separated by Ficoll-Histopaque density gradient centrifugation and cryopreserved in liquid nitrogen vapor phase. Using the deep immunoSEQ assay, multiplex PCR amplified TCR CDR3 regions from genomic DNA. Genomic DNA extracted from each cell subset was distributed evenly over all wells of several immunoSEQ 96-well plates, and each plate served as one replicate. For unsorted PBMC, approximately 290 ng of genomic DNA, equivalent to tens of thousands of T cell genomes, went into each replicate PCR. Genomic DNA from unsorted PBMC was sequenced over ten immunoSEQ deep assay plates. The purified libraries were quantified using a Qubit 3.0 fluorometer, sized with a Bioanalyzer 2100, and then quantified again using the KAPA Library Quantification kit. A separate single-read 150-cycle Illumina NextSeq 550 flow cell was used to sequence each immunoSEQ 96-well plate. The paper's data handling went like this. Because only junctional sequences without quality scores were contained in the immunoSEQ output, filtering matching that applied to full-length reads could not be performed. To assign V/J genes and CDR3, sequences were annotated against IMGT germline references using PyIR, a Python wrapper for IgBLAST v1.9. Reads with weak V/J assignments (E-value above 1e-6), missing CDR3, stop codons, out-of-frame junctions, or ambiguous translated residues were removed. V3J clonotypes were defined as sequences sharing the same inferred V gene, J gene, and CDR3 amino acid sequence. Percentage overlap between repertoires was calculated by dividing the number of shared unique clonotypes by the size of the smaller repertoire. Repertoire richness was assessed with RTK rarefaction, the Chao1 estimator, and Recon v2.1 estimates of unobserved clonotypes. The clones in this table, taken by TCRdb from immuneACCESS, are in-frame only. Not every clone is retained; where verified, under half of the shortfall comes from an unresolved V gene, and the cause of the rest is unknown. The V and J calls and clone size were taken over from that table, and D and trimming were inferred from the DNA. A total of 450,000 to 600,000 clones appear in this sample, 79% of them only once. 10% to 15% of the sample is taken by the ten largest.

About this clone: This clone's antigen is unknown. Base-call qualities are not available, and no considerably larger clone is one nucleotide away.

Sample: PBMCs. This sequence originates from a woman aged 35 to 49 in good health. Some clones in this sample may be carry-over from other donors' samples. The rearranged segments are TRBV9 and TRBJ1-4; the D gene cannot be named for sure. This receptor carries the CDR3 CASSVGRDEKLFF. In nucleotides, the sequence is TGTGCCAGCAGCGTAGGCCGGGATGAAAAACTGTTTTTT.